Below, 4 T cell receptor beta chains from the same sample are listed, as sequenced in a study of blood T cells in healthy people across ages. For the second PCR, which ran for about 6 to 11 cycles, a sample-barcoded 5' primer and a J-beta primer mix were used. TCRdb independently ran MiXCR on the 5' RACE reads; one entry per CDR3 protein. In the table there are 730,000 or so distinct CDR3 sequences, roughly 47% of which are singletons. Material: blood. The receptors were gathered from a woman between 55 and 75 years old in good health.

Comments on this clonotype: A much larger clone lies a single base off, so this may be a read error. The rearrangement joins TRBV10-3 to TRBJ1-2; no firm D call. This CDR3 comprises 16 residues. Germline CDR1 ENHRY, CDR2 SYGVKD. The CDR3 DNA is TGTGCCATCAGTGAGTCGACGGGGTCGCTAGGCTATGACTACACCTTC. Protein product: CAISESTGSLGYDYTF.

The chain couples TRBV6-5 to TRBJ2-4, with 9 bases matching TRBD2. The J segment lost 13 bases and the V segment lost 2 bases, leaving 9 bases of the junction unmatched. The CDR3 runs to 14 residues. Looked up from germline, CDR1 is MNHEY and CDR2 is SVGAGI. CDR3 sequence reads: CASSYEASGKEQYF. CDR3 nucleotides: TGTGCCAGCAGTTACGAGGCTAGCGGGAAAGAGCAGTACTTC.

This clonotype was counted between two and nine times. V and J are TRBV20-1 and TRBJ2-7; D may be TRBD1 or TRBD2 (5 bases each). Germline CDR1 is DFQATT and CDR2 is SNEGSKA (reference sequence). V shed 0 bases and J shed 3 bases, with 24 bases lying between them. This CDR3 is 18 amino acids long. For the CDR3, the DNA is TGCAGTGCTAGAGATCGGCCGGGACCGAGGAGTAGGGTCTACGAGCAGTACTTC. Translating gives CSARDRPGPRSRVYEQYF.

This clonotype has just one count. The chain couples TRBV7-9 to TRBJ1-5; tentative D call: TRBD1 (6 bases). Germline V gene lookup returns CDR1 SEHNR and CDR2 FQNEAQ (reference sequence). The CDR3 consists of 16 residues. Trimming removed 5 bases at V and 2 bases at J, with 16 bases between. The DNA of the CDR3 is TGTGCCAGCAGCCTAACCACAGGGTTAGGCAATCAGCCCCAGCATTTT. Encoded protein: CASSLTTGLGNQPQHF.